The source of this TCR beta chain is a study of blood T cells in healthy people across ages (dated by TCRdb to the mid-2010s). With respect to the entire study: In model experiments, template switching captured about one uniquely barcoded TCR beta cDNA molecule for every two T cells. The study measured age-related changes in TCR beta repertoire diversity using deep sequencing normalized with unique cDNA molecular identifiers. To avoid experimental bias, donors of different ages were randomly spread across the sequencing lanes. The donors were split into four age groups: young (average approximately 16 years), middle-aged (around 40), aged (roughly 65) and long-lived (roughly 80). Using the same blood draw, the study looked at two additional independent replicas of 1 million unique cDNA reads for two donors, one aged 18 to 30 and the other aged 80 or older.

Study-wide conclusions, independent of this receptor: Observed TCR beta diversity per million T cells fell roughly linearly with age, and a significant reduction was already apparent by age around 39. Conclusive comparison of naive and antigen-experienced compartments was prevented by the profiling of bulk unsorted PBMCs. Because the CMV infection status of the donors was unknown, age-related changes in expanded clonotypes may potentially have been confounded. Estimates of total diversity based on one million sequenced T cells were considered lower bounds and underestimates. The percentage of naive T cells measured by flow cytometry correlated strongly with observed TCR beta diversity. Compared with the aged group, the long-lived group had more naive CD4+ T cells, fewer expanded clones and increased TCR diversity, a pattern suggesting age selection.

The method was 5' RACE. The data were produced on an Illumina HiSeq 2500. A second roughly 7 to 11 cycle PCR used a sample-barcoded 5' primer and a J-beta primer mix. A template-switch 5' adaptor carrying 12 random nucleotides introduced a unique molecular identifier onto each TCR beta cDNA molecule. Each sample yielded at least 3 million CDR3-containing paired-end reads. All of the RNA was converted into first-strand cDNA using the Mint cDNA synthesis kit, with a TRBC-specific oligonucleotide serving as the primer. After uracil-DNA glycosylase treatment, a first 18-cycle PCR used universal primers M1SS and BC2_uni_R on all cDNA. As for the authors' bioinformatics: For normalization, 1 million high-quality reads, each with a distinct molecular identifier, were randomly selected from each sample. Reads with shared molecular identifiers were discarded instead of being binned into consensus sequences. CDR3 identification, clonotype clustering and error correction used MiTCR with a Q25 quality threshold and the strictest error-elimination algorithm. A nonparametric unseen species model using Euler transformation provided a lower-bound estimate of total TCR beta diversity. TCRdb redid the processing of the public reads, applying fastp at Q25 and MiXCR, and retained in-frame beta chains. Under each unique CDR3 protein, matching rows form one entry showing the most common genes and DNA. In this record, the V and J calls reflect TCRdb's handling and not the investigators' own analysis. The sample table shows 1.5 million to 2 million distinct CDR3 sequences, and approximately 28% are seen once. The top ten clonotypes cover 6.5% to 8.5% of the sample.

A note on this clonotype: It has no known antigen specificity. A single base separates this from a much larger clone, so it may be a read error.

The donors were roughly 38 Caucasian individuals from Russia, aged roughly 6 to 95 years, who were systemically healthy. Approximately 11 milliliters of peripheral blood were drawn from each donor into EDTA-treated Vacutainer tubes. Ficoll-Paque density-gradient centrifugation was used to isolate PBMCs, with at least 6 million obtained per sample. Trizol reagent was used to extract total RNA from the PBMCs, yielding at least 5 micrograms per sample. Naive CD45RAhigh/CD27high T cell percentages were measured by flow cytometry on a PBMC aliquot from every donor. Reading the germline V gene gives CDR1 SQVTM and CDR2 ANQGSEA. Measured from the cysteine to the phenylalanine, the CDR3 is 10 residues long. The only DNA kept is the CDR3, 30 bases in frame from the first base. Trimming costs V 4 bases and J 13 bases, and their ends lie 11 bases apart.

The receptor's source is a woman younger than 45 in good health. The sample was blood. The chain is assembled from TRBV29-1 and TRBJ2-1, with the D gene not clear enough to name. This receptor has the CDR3 CSVVQETQFF. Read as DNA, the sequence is TGCAGCGTTGTTCAAGAGACCCAGTTCTTC.